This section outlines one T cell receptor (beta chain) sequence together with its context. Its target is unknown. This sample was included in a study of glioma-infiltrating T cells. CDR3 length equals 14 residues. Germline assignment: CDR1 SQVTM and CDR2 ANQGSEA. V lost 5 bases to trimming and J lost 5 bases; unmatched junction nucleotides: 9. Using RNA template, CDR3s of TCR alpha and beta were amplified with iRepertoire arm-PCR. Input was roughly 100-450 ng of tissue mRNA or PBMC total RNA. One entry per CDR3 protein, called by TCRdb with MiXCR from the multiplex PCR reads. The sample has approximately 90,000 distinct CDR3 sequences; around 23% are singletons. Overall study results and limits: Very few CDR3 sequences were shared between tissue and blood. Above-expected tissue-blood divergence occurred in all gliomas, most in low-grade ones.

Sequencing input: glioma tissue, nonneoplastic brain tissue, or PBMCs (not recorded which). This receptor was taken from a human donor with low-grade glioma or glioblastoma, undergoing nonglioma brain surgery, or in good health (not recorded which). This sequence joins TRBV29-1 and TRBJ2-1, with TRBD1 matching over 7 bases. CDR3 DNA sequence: TGCAGCGTTAACCGGGACAGAAGCAACAATGAGCAGTTCTTC. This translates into CSVNRDRSNNEQFF.